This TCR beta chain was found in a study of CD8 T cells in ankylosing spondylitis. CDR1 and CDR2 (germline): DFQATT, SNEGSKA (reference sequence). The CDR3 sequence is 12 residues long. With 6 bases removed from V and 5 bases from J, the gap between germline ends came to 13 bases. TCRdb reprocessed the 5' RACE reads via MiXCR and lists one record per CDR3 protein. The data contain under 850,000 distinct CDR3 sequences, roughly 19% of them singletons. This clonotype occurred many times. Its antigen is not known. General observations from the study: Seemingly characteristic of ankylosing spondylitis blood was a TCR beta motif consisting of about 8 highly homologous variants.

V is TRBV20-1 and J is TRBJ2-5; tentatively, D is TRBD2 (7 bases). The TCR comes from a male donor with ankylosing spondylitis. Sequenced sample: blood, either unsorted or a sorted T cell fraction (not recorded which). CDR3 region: CSARGGSETQYF. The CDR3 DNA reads TGCAGTGCAAGGGGGGGTTCGGAGACCCAGTACTTC.